A single sample is the source of the 13 T cell receptor beta chains below, sequenced in a study of T cells in Graves' hyperthyroidism and ophthalmopathy. Authors of the study amplified TCR beta CDR3 regions from RNA transcripts. Initially, a first-round RT-PCR of the TCR CDR3 employed the HTBI primer set. TCRdb independently ran MiXCR on the multiplex PCR reads; one entry per CDR3 protein. The sample records about 520,000 distinct CDR3 sequences, approximately 25% being singletons. Sequenced material: blood. The receptors derive from a woman younger than 45 with Graves' ophthalmopathy.

Ten or more counts support this clonotype. This chain joins TRBV7-9 and TRBJ1-5; 9 bases are shared with TRBD1. This CDR3 has 14 amino acids. V gave up 5 bases and J gave up 6 bases; unmatched junction bases: 5. Per germline, CDR1 SEHNR and CDR2 FQNEAQ (reference sequence). CDR3 bases: TGTGCCAGCAGCGAGGGACAGGGCCCTCAGCCCCAGCATTTT. This encodes CASSEGQGPQPQHF.

This chain joins TRBV6-2 or TRBV6-3 and TRBJ2-1, with 8 bases lining up with TRBD2. The CDR3 is made up of 14 amino acids. Germline V CDR1 and CDR2: MNHEY, SVGEGT. The J segment lost 8 bases and the V segment lost 7 bases, leaving 10 bases of the junction unmatched. Here the CDR3 DNA reads TGTGCCAGCACCACGGGACTAGAAGGTTATGAGCAGTTCTTC. It yields the protein CASTTGLEGYEQFF.

This clonotype came up many times. Its ends do not fully match the called genes, so a read error is possible. The chain employs TRBV6-1 and TRBJ1-2; 7 bases align to TRBD1. CDR1 is MNHNS and CDR2 is SASEGT in the germline V gene. The CDR3 extends over 15 amino acids. CDR3 loop: CASSEGTASNYGYTF. The CDR3, as DNA: TGTGCCAGCAGCGAAGGGACAGCCTCTAACTATGGCTACACCTTC.

The table lists this clonotype with many counts. The chain couples TRBV6-2 or TRBV6-3 to TRBJ1-1; D uncertain. V was pared by 0 bases and J by 2 bases, with 10 bases between. CDR1 MNHEY and CDR2 SVGEGT come from the germline V gene. CDR3 length equals 15 residues. CDR3 bases: TGTGCCAGCAGTTACTCGTTCCTAGAAAACACTGAAGCTTTCTTT. This encodes CASSYSFLENTEAFF.

The rearrangement uses TRBV24-1 and TRBJ2-2, with 11 bases lining up with TRBD1. The trim removed 4 bases at V and 6 bases at J, leaving 6 bases unmatched. This CDR3 region has 16 residues. Germline V gives CDR1 KGHDR, CDR2 SFDVKD. The CDR3 DNA sequence: TGTGCCACCAGTGACAGATGGGACAGGGGGGCCGGGGAGCTGTTTTTT. This codes for CATSDRWDRGAGELFF.

The gene calls are TRBV11-2 and TRBJ1-3, with a tentative D call TRBD1 (5 bases). The ends were cut back, 6 bases at V and 0 bases at J, with 18 bases in the middle. The CDR3 contains 17 residues. Germline-derived CDR1 and CDR2 are SGHAT and FQNNGV. CDR3 in amino acids: CASRNGTLKSSGNTIYF. DNA for the CDR3: TGTGCCAGCAGGAACGGGACCCTCAAGTCCTCTGGAAACACCATATATTTT.

The V gene is TRBV6-1, the J gene TRBJ1-5, with 12 bases that match TRBD1. This CDR3 region has 16 residues. Trimming at V came to 4 bases and at J to 6 bases, leaving 7 bases not matched to a gene. The germline CDR1 and CDR2 sequences are MNHNS and SASEGT. CDR3 amino acids: CASSAVGTGGGQPQHF. The DNA for the CDR3 is TGTGCCAGCAGTGCCGTCGGGACAGGGGGCGGTCAGCCCCAGCATTTT.

This clonotype was seen many times. CDR3 nucleotide sequence: TGTGCCTGGGGGGACAGGCAAGACGAGCAGTACTTC. Translation: CAWGDRQDEQYF. V gene TRBV30 combines with J gene TRBJ2-7; 8 bases map to TRBD1. The V and J ends lost 5 bases and 5 bases, in that order; junction bases with no gene match: 5. This CDR3 contains 12 residues. Germline CDR1 and CDR2: GTSNPN and SVGIG (reference sequence). The entire variable domain, with the rest obtained from reference TRBV30 and TRBJ2-7, is as follows: SQTIHQWPATLVQPVGSPLSLECTVEGTSNPNLYWYRQAAGRGLQLLFYSVGIGQISSEVPQNLSASRPQDRQFILSSKKLLLSDSGFYLCAWGDRQDEQYFGPGTRLTVT.

This clonotype came up many times. This chain joins TRBV28 and TRBJ1-1; possible D gene TRBD1, 6 bases. V lost 6 bases, J lost 6 bases, and 23 bases lay in between. This CDR3 is 16 amino acids long. Germline CDR1 MDHEN, CDR2 SYDVKM. The CDR3 reads CASSYAGTPLGAEAFF. The CDR3 DNA is TGTGCCAGCAGCTACGCCGGGACACCCTTAGGGGCTGAAGCTTTCTTT.

This clonotype was seen repeatedly, ten times or more. The J gene is TRBJ1-1, the V gene TRBV27, with 7 bases that match TRBD1. Germline CDR1 reads MNHEY; CDR2 reads SMNVEV (reference sequence). The CDR3 runs to 16 residues. The V and J ends lost 5 bases and 3 bases, in that order; junction bases with no gene match: 12. Written as DNA, the CDR3 is TGTGCCAGCAGTCCCTACCATGACAGGGAGCACACTGAAGCTTTCTTT. Amino acid sequence: CASSPYHDREHTEAFF.

Ten or more counts support this clonotype. The genes are TRBV28 and TRBJ1-5; a possible D gene is TRBD1 (5 bases). V was shortened by 6 bases and J by 4 bases, with 22 bases between the two germline ends. CDR1 is MDHEN, CDR2 SYDVKM, per germline. This CDR3 contains 17 residues. The CDR3 reads CASSINGGGLGNQPQHF. CDR3 nucleotides: TGTGCCAGCAGCATAAATGGGGGGGGATTAGGGAATCAGCCCCAGCATTTT.

In this sample, this clonotype turned up many times. V is TRBV19 and J is TRBJ1-5; no firm D call. CDR1 is LNHDA, CDR2 SQIVND, per germline (reference sequence). This CDR3 has 15 residues. V lost 3 bases and J 1 base, leaving 10 bases between the germline ends. This CDR3 is CASSISTLSNQPQHF. CDR3 DNA: TGTGCCAGTAGTATCAGCACTTTGAGCAATCAGCCCCAGCATTTT.

A few counts support this clonotype. The J gene is TRBJ2-5, the V gene TRBV10-1; D gene ambiguous. Germline assignment: CDR1 WNHNN and CDR2 SYGVQD (reference sequence). V was clipped by 3 bases and J by 3 bases, with 8 bases between them. This CDR3 spans 13 amino acids. In nucleotides, the CDR3 is TGCGCCAGCAGTGACTTGGGGAAAGAGACCCAGTACTTC. Protein: CASSDLGKETQYF.